Detailed here is one TCR beta chain. The antigen is not known. Sequencing used immunoSEQ multiplex PCR; TCRdb keeps in-frame clones, though not all of them. The table has some 78,000 clones, roughly 95% seen once. These data are taken from a study of cytomegalovirus exposure and HLA in healthy donors. Study results and limitations: Specificity for CMV antigens was confirmed in vitro for three of the CMV-associated chains.

Germline CDR1 MNHEY, CDR2 SVGAGI. The length of the CDR3 is 15 residues. V lost 0 bases to trimming and J lost 7 bases; unmatched junction nucleotides: 5. Sequencing was carried out using PBMCs. This chain uses TRBV6-5 with TRBJ1-5; TRBD1 matches 8 bases. The TCR comes from a man aged 18 to 29 in good health and CMV-seropositive. The CDR3 DNA reads as TGTGCCAGCAGTTACTCGCGAACAGGGGGGCAGCCCCAGCATTTT. Translation: CASSYSRTGGQPQHF.